The next 27 T cell receptor beta chains were all read from a single sample in a study of T cells after posttransplantation cyclophosphamide. Cyclophosphamide on days +3 and +4 followed busulfan-fludarabine conditioning and a marrow graft. Produced via immunoSEQ multiplex PCR; TCRdb's table is partial and in-frame only. Of roughly 11,000 clones listed, just over 90% were seen once; the top ten hold around 3.6%. This specimen consisted of PBMCs, obtained after allogeneic stem cell transplant with posttransplant cyclophosphamide. The receptors here all came from a female patient under 45 who received an allogeneic stem cell transplant from an unrelated donor, was CMV-positive, and had no GVHD. Some T cells may possibly be graft donor cells.

This rearrangement joins TRBV11-2 to TRBJ2-5, with D possibly matching TRBD1 (5 bases). Between the trimmed V and J ends, which lost 4 bases and 4 bases, there was a span of 7 bases. Germline assignment: CDR1 SGHAT and CDR2 FQNNGV. This CDR3 comprises 12 residues. The CDR3 loop reads CASSWGVETQYF. The CDR3 region has the DNA TGTGCCAGCAGCTGGGGCGTAGAGACCCAGTACTTC.

The chain employs TRBV27 and TRBJ2-7; tentative D call: TRBD2 (6 bases). CDR1 and CDR2 from the germline V gene are MNHEY and SMNVEV (reference sequence). This CDR3 is 15 amino acids long. V was trimmed by 2 bases and J by 2 bases, leaving 13 bases between them. DNA of the CDR3: TGTGCCAGCAGTTTAGCCCGGGGGTTCGCCTACGAGCAGTACTTC. Translation gives CASSLARGFAYEQYF.

The genes are TRBV9 and TRBJ2-1, with 10 bases fitting TRBD2. Trimming removed 7 bases from V and 4 bases from J; junction bases left unmatched: 17. From germline, CDR1 is SGDLS and CDR2 YYNGEE. The CDR3 sequence is 18 residues long. Written as DNA, the CDR3 is TGTGCCAGCGCCGGGGGTAGCGGGGGGCCCGAGATTTACAATGAGCAGTTCTTC. As protein: CASAGGSGGPEIYNEQFF.

The chain recombines TRBV7-6 with TRBJ2-2; 10 bases line up with TRBD1. V was pared by 2 bases and J by 1 base, with 7 bases of the junction left unmatched. In germline, CDR1 is SGHVS, CDR2 FNYEAQ. The CDR3 has 18 residues. CDR3 residues: CASSLQPGTGVNTGELFF. DNA of the CDR3: TGTGCCAGCAGCTTACAACCCGGGACAGGGGTGAACACCGGGGAGCTGTTTTTT.

This sequence joins TRBV6-5 and TRBJ2-7; D not resolved. The V gene's germline CDR1 is MNHEY and CDR2 SVGAGI. Between the trimmed V and J ends, which lost 6 bases and 5 bases, there was a span of 8 bases. The CDR3 runs 11 residues. The CDR3, as DNA: TGTGCCAGCAGATTTCAAAACGAGCAGTACTTC. Amino acids: CASRFQNEQYF.

The chain combines TRBV29-1 with TRBJ2-5; the match to TRBD2 covers 10 bases. Trimming cost V 5 bases and J 4 bases; bases outside gene matches: 4. This CDR3 comprises 13 residues. Germline CDR1 SQVTM, CDR2 ANQGSEA. CDR3 in amino acids: CSVSTSGAETQYF. In DNA, the CDR3 is TGCAGCGTTTCAACTAGCGGGGCAGAGACCCAGTACTTC.

This sequence joins TRBV5-1 and TRBJ1-6, with a possible D match to TRBD1 (6 bases). The V gene lost 7 bases and the J gene lost 5 bases, with 13 bases spanning the gap. Germline CDR1 SGHRS, CDR2 YFSETQ. CDR3 length: 14 residues. CDR3 DNA sequence: TGCGCCAGCTCTGAGGACAGCAATAATTCACCCCTCCACTTT. Translated: CASSEDSNNSPLHF.

V usage is TRBV28 and J usage is TRBJ2-3, with 8 bases aligning to TRBD1. Germline-derived CDR1 and CDR2 are MDHEN and SYDVKM. The junction had 15 bases not matched to a gene; V was cut back by 5 bases and J by 11 bases. This CDR3 region has 15 residues. CDR3 loop: CASSKRTGTKGRQYF. The CDR3 nucleotides are TGTGCCAGCAGTAAGCGGACAGGGACCAAGGGGAGGCAGTATTTT.

CDR3 loop: CASSIHRNSGANVLTF. The DNA for the CDR3 is TGTGCCAGTAGTATTCACAGAAACTCTGGGGCCAACGTCCTGACTTTC. This sequence joins TRBV19 and TRBJ2-6; D gene uncertain. Germline V gene sequence: CDR1 LNHDA, CDR2 SQIVND (reference sequence). This CDR3 comprises 16 residues. The V and J ends lost 3 bases and 0 bases respectively, with 9 bases between them.

V usage is TRBV19 and J usage is TRBJ1-1; D might be TRBD1 (5 bases). V shed 7 bases and J shed 5 bases, with 14 bases lying between them. Germline lookup yields CDR1 LNHDA and CDR2 SQIVND (reference sequence). CDR3 length: 13 residues. This CDR3 is CASTKTVLTEAFF. The CDR3 DNA follows: TGTGCCAGTACAAAGACAGTTTTAACTGAAGCTTTCTTT.

The rearrangement uses TRBV29-1 and TRBJ2-3; no firm D call. The CDR3 is 14 residues long. Deletions cut 4 bases from V and 5 bases from J, with 16 bases between. Germline CDR1 is SQVTM and CDR2 is ANQGSEA. CDR3 region: CSVAYLLSGDTQYF. The CDR3 region has the DNA TGCAGCGTTGCGTATCTCCTCTCGGGAGATACGCAGTATTTT.

The V and J genes are TRBV4-1 and TRBJ2-7, with D hard to call. CDR3 length: 13 residues. V was shortened by 4 bases and J by 2 bases, with 9 bases between the two germline ends. Germline V CDR1 and CDR2: MGHRA, YSYEKL. The CDR3 protein is CASSLSDTYEQYF. In DNA, the CDR3 is TGCGCCAGCAGCCTCAGTGATACCTACGAGCAGTACTTC.

This clone was seen more than once but under ten times. The chain uses TRBV2 and TRBJ2-2; TRBD1 might be the D (6 bases). Trimming took 6 bases from V and 7 from J, leaving 12 bases between them. The CDR3 contains 13 residues. Germline-derived CDR1 and CDR2 are SNHLY and FYNNEI. CDR3 DNA sequence: TGTGCCAGCAGAAGGACAGTAATCGGGGAGCTGTTTTTT. Translation: CASRRTVIGELFF.

The count of this clone is one. The gene calls are TRBV27 and TRBJ2-1; 12 bases are shared with TRBD2. CDR1 is MNHEY, CDR2 SMNVEV, per germline (reference sequence). This CDR3 has 17 amino acids. The J segment lost 6 bases and the V segment lost 3 bases, leaving 9 bases of the junction unmatched. DNA of the CDR3: TGTGCCAGCAGTTTTGGGCTAGCGGGAGGGCAGGTCAATGAGCAGTTCTTC. It codes for CASSFGLAGGQVNEQFF.

A few counts support this clone. J is TRBJ2-3 and V is TRBV2; D is undetermined. The germline gives CDR1 SNHLY, CDR2 FYNNEI. V was clipped by 3 bases and J by 5 bases, with 9 bases between them. The CDR3 sequence is 13 residues long. Written as DNA, the CDR3 is TGTGCCAGCAGTGACCAGGTTGGAGATACGCAGTATTTT. It yields the protein CASSDQVGDTQYF. Together with reference TRBV2 and TRBJ2-3, the CDR3 gives the full variable domain: EPEVTQTPSHQVTQMGQEVILRCVPISNHLYFYWYRQILGQKVEFLVSFYNNEISEKSEIFDDQFSVERPDGSNFTLKIRSTKLEDSAMYFCASSDQVGDTQYFGPGTRLTVL.

The V and J genes are TRBV7-9 and TRBJ2-2; 13 nucleotides match TRBD2. Germline loops: CDR1 SEHNR, CDR2 FQNEAQ (reference sequence). Losses at the gene ends were 5 bases for V and 4 bases for J; bases not matched to a gene: 10. The CDR3 contains 18 residues. CDR3 nucleotide sequence: TGTGCCAGCAGCCACAGACTAGCGGGAGGAAGTTCCACCGGGGAGCTGTTTTTT. Residues: CASSHRLAGGSSTGELFF.

The sample holds a few counts of this clone. The V and J genes are TRBV7-9 and TRBJ2-1; no clear D gene. This CDR3 is built from 15 residues. V lost 1 base to trimming and J lost 0 bases, with 7 bases between them. CDR1 is SEHNR, CDR2 FQNEAQ, per germline (reference sequence). The CDR3 DNA reads as TGTGCCAGCAGCTTAGACGGTGGCTCCTACAATGAGCAGTTCTTC. Encoded protein: CASSLDGGSYNEQFF.

This rearrangement joins TRBV18 to TRBJ1-3; 7 nucleotides align to TRBD1. The CDR3 runs to 14 residues. Trimming took 6 bases from V and 4 from J; bases not matched to a gene: 6. Germline CDR1 is KGHSH and CDR2 is LQKENI. The CDR3 region has the DNA TGTGCCAGCTCGCAAGGGACAGACGGAAACACCATATATTTT. This sequence encodes CASSQGTDGNTIYF. Based on the CDR3 plus reference TRBV18 and TRBJ1-3, the full variable domain is NAGVMQNPRHLVRRRGQEARLRCSPMKGHSHVYWYRQLPEEGLKFMVYLQKENIIDESGMPKERFSAEFPKEGPSILRIQQVVRGDSAAYFCASSQGTDGNTIYFGEGSWLTVV.

The V call is TRBV19, the J call TRBJ2-3, with 11 bases aligning to TRBD2. The V segment lost 11 bases and the J segment 2 bases; nucleotides outside the gene matches: 18. Germline V gene data show CDR1 as LNHDA and CDR2 as SQIVND (reference sequence). The CDR3 sequence is 18 residues long. The CDR3 loop is CAVQPGTSGEDYTDTQYF. The CDR3 region has the DNA TGTGCCGTACAGCCCGGGACTAGCGGCGAAGATTACACAGATACGCAGTATTTT.

The J gene is TRBJ1-5, the V gene TRBV27, with D possibly being TRBD1 (5 bases). CDR3 size: 16 residues. Germline loops: CDR1 MNHEY, CDR2 SMNVEV (reference sequence). With 6 bases removed from V and 2 bases from J, the gap between germline ends came to 17 bases. CDR3 in DNA: TGTGCCAGCAGCCCTAGGGGTCTTGGGCGCAATCAGCCCCAGCATTTT. Translated: CASSPRGLGRNQPQHF.

The V and J genes are TRBV28 and TRBJ2-2, with D perhaps matching TRBD1 (6 bases). This CDR3 is built from 17 residues. Germline assignment: CDR1 MDHEN and CDR2 SYDVKM. The V end lost 6 bases, the J end lost 2 bases, and 19 bases lay between the germline ends. CDR3 in amino acids: CASRTVGGQLNTGELFF. The CDR3 nucleotides read TGTGCCAGCAGGACTGTTGGAGGACAGTTAAACACCGGGGAGCTGTTTTTT.

The chain has TRBV28 and TRBJ2-7; 11 positions agree with TRBD2. The CDR3 sequence is 19 residues long. CDR1 is MDHEN, CDR2 SYDVKM, per germline. V gave up 6 bases and J gave up 3 bases; unmatched junction bases: 19. The CDR3 is CASSLRSTGTSGSVYEQYF. The DNA of the CDR3 is TGTGCCAGCAGCCTCCGCTCAACCGGGACTAGCGGCTCAGTCTACGAGCAGTACTTC.

Here the CDR3 DNA reads TGTGCCAGCAGGCACAGGTCGTACCAAGAGACCCAGTACTTC. It codes for CASRHRSYQETQYF. The chain couples TRBV7-9 to TRBJ2-5, with D perhaps matching TRBD1 (5 bases). This CDR3 is built from 14 residues. The V and J ends lost 6 bases and 0 bases respectively, with 11 bases between them. Per germline, CDR1 SEHNR and CDR2 FQNEAQ (reference sequence).

The chain has TRBV6-5 and TRBJ2-7, with a weak D call TRBD1 (5 bases). There are 16 residues in the CDR3. The V gene's germline CDR1 is MNHEY and CDR2 SVGAGI. Trimming cost V 4 bases and J 4 bases, with 20 bases left between them. The CDR3 loop reads CASSLTVSTLFYEQYF. In nucleotides, the CDR3 is TGTGCCAGCAGTTTGACAGTTTCCACCCTTTTTTACGAGCAGTACTTC.

This chain links TRBV5-1 with TRBJ1-2; TRBD1 is a possible D gene (6 bases). The V gene's germline CDR1 is SGHRS and CDR2 YFSETQ. The CDR3 loop spans 14 amino acids. The V gene lost 6 bases and the J gene lost 4 bases, with 16 bases spanning the gap. CDR3 nucleotide sequence: TGCGCCAGCACCCTCGAGGGGGGGGGCTATGGCTACACCTTC. It yields the protein CASTLEGGGYGYTF.

The chain couples TRBV25-1 to TRBJ1-1; tentative D call: TRBD1 (5 bases). The length of the CDR3 is 15 residues. Germline values: CDR1 MGHDK, CDR2 SYGVNS. The V end was cut by 7 bases, the J end by 0 bases, with 15 bases between. The CDR3 is CASTQRGGVNTEAFF. Written as DNA, the CDR3 is TGTGCCAGCACCCAACGGGGGGGGGTGAACACTGAAGCTTTCTTT.

This sequence joins TRBV10-3 and TRBJ2-5; 8 nucleotides line up with TRBD2. CDR1 and CDR2 (germline): ENHRY, SYGVKD. The V and J ends lost 6 bases and 2 bases, in that order; junction bases with no gene match: 8. The CDR3 sequence is 15 residues long. CDR3 protein: CAIRPDGGAQETQYF. CDR3 sequence (DNA): TGTGCCATCAGGCCGGACGGGGGGGCGCAAGAGACCCAGTACTTC.